The 30 T cell receptor beta chains listed next were all sequenced from one sample in a study of shared clonotypes between healthy human individuals. Sequencing used immunoSEQ multiplex PCR; TCRdb keeps in-frame clones, though not all of them. The profile shows hundreds of thousands of clones, around 72% of them singletons. The material sequenced was memory CD4+ T cells sorted from blood. Regarding subset: CD45RA-negative fraction. The receptors shown here come from a woman aged 30 to 39 in good health.

This clone came up a few times. The CDR3 protein is CASSLRGVVSEQFF. The DNA for the CDR3 is TGTGCCAGCAGCTTAAGGGGGGTTGTATCTGAGCAGTTCTTC. V is TRBV11-1 and J is TRBJ2-1, with D perhaps assigned TRBD1 or TRBD2 (6 bases each). Germline CDR1 and CDR2: SGHAT and FQDESV (reference sequence). The CDR3 runs to 14 residues. The V end lost 2 bases, the J end lost 9 bases, and 14 bases lay between the germline ends.

Comment on this clone: This sample also contains other DNA sequences that code for the same CDR3. The CDR3 spells CASSLTGGETQYF. The CDR3, as DNA: TGCGCCAGCAGCCTGACCGGAGGGGAGACCCAGTACTTC. The chain is built from TRBV5-1 and TRBJ2-5, with TRBD2 as a possible D gene (6 bases). The CDR3 is 13 amino acids. The germline V gene has CDR1 SGHRS and CDR2 YFSETQ. The V end lost 4 bases, the J end lost 5 bases, and 12 bases lay between the germline ends.

This chain connects TRBV29-1 to TRBJ2-5; no firm D call. This CDR3 spans 13 amino acids. Germline assignment: CDR1 SQVTM and CDR2 ANQGSEA. V was cut by 4 bases and J by 0 bases, with 9 bases left in between. The CDR3 DNA follows: TGCAGCGTTGCTCAGACGTACCAAGAGACCCAGTACTTC. Translation: CSVAQTYQETQYF.

This clone appeared many times. The chain recombines TRBV28 with TRBJ2-7, with D maybe TRBD1 (5 bases). CDR1 and CDR2 (germline): MDHEN, SYDVKM. Trimming took 3 bases from V and 6 from J, leaving 9 bases between them. There are 12 residues in the CDR3. Here the CDR3 DNA reads TGTGCCAGCAGTTTGCCAGGGTTCGAGCAGTACTTC. Protein: CASSLPGFEQYF.

The chain couples TRBV28 to TRBJ2-5; 8 nucleotides match TRBD1. The CDR3 sequence is 16 residues long. In germline, CDR1 is MDHEN, CDR2 SYDVKM. With V trimmed by 5 bases and J by 2 bases, 10 bases remained unmatched. The CDR3 loop reads CASSPGVTGDQETQYF. The CDR3 DNA reads as TGTGCCAGCAGTCCAGGCGTGACAGGGGATCAAGAGACCCAGTACTTC.

This clone was picked up a small number of times. V gene TRBV18 combines with J gene TRBJ2-2; TRBD2 matches 12 bases. J gave up 3 bases and V 6 bases, and 5 bases lay outside the gene matches. The CDR3 covers 16 residues. The V gene's germline CDR1 is KGHSH and CDR2 LQKENI. The CDR3 nucleotides read TGTGCCAGCTCTCTAGCGGGAGGGCTTTACACCGGGGAGCTGTTTTTT. Translation gives CASSLAGGLYTGELFF.

This clone occurred a few times. The V call is TRBV4-1, the J call TRBJ2-3; 8 nucleotides match TRBD2. The germline V gene has CDR1 MGHRA and CDR2 YSYEKL. V lost 3 bases and J lost 4; bases outside the gene matches: 12. CDR3 length: 17 residues. The CDR3 DNA is TGCGCCAGCAGCCAGAGAGTAGCGGGATATGTCGCAGATACGCAGTATTTT. It codes for CASSQRVAGYVADTQYF.

The J gene is TRBJ2-3, the V gene TRBV5-4; D is perhaps TRBD1 or TRBD2 (5 bases each). Germline lookup yields CDR1 SGHNT and CDR2 YYREEE (reference sequence). The V end lost 0 bases, the J end lost 2 bases, and 10 bases lay between the germline ends. This CDR3 contains 15 residues. The CDR3 DNA reads as TGTGCCAGCAGCTTGGGAGGGGTGCTCACAGATACGCAGTATTTT. Amino acids: CASSLGGVLTDTQYF. The variable domain in full, completed from reference TRBV5-4 and TRBJ2-3, reads ETGVTQSPTHLIKTRGQQVTLRCSSQSGHNTVSWYQQALGQGPQFIFQYYREEENGRGNFPPRFSGLQFPNYSSELNVNALELDDSALYLCASSLGGVLTDTQYFGPGTRLTVL.

This clone was seen only a few times. V and J are TRBV7-9 and TRBJ2-7; perhaps TRBD1 as D (5 bases). CDR3 length: 14 amino acids. Germline V gene lookup returns CDR1 SEHNR and CDR2 FQNEAQ (reference sequence). V gave up 5 bases and J gave up 0 bases, with 11 bases separating them. CDR3 sequence reads: CASSQDRHSYEQYF. The CDR3 coding sequence is TGTGCCAGCAGCCAAGACAGACACTCCTACGAGCAGTACTTC.

The rearrangement uses TRBV7-6 and TRBJ2-7; 7 bases are a match to TRBD1. Trimming at V came to 5 bases and at J to 6 bases, leaving 7 bases not matched to a gene. CDR1 is SGHVS and CDR2 is FNYEAQ in the germline V gene. The length of the CDR3 is 13 residues. Here the CDR3 DNA reads TGTGCCAGCAGCCCGAGGACAGGCCGCGAGCAGTACTTC. It is translated as CASSPRTGREQYF. The complete variable domain, with remaining parts taken from reference TRBV7-6 and TRBJ2-7, reads GAGVSQSPRYKVTKRGQDVALRCDPISGHVSLYWYRQALGQGPEFLTYFNYEAQQDKSGLPNDRFSAERPEGSISTLTIQRTEQRDSAMYRCASSPRTGREQYFGPGTRLTVT.

The rearrangement links TRBV10-2 to TRBJ2-7, with 9 bases that match TRBD1. Germline loops: CDR1 WSHSY, CDR2 SAAADI. V lost 8 bases and J lost 0; bases outside the gene matches: 5. CDR3 size: 14 residues. DNA of the CDR3: TGCGCCAGCCGCGACAGGGGGAACTCCTACGAGCAGTACTTC. It specifies CASRDRGNSYEQYF.

Details on this clone: Other nucleotide sequences in the sample specify the same CDR3. The rearrangement links TRBV5-1 to TRBJ2-5; 7 bases line up with TRBD1. This CDR3 is built from 14 residues. Germline trimming cut 2 bases from V and 2 bases from J; bases unmatched to any gene: 3. The germline gives CDR1 SGHRS, CDR2 YFSETQ. The CDR3 protein is CASSFRDRQETQYF. The CDR3 DNA reads TGCGCCAGCAGCTTCCGGGACAGACAAGAGACCCAGTACTTC.

V usage is TRBV6-5 and J usage is TRBJ1-1, with D tentatively TRBD1 (6 bases). The V end was cut by 6 bases, the J end by 4 bases, with 15 bases between. The germline V gene has CDR1 MNHEY and CDR2 SVGAGI. The CDR3 is 14 residues long. CDR3 in amino acids: CASSISRGPTEAFF. The DNA for the CDR3 is TGTGCCAGCAGCATATCTCGGGGGCCCACTGAAGCTTTCTTT.

The chain recombines TRBV7-9 with TRBJ2-1; D is unresolved. The CDR3 extends over 15 amino acids. Looked up from germline, CDR1 is SEHNR and CDR2 is FQNEAQ (reference sequence). Trimming removed 3 bases at V and 2 bases at J, with 11 bases between. The CDR3 nucleotides read TGTGCCAGCAGCTTGGCTGCTACGCCCTACAATGAGCAGTTCTTC. Its translation is CASSLAATPYNEQFF.

The chain has TRBV25-1 and TRBJ1-5, with D maybe TRBD1 (5 bases). With 3 bases removed from V and 4 bases from J, the gap between germline ends came to 7 bases. The CDR3 has 13 residues. Germline V lookup: CDR1 MGHDK, CDR2 SYGVNS. The DNA for the CDR3 is TGTGCCAGCAGTGATGGGGGAAATCAGCCCCAGCATTTT. Amino acid sequence: CASSDGGNQPQHF. The complete variable domain, with remaining parts taken from reference TRBV25-1 and TRBJ1-5, reads EADIYQTPRYLVIGTGKKITLECSQTMGHDKMYWYQQDPGMELHLIHYSYGVNSTEKGDLSSESTVSRIRTEHFPLTLESARPSHTSQYLCASSDGGNQPQHFGDGTRLSIL.

The chain carries TRBV25-1 and TRBJ2-6, with D maybe TRBD2 (6 bases). The CDR3 has 15 amino acids. The V end was cut by 6 bases, the J end by 1 base, with 10 bases between. The germline V gene encodes CDR1 MGHDK and CDR2 SYGVNS. The CDR3 DNA follows: TGTGCCAGCAGCCGCAGCGGGTCTGGGGCCAACGTCCTGACTTTC. It encodes CASSRSGSGANVLTF.

This clone appeared once. As DNA, the CDR3 is TGTGCCAGTAGTATAGGACAGGGGATCACAGATACGCAGTATTTT. It is translated as CASSIGQGITDTQYF. The chain links TRBV19 to TRBJ2-3; 8 bases match TRBD1. Trimming at V came to 1 base and at J to 2 bases, leaving 2 bases not matched to a gene. CDR1 LNHDA and CDR2 SQIVND come from the germline V gene (reference sequence). The CDR3 contains 15 residues.

The genes are TRBV30 and TRBJ1-2; no firm D call. The germline V gene has CDR1 GTSNPN and CDR2 SVGIG (reference sequence). The CDR3 length is 13 residues. Deletions cut 0 bases from V and 2 bases from J, with 7 bases between. The CDR3 nucleotides read TGTGCCTGGAGTGTACCAGTCAACTATGGCTACACCTTC. Translation: CAWSVPVNYGYTF.

This clone was observed a few times. The gene calls are TRBV7-8 and TRBJ2-3, with D tentatively TRBD2 (6 bases). The CDR3 has 12 residues. Germline loops: CDR1 SGHVS, CDR2 FQNEAQ. Trimming pared 5 bases from V and 9 bases from J, leaving 12 bases between. The CDR3 sequence is CASSPGLVTQYF. DNA for the CDR3: TGTGCCAGCAGCCCGGGACTCGTGACGCAGTATTTT.

The V call is TRBV28, the J call TRBJ2-2, with D possibly TRBD2 on 5 matching bases. The germline V gene encodes CDR1 MDHEN and CDR2 SYDVKM. V shed 7 bases and J shed 2 bases, with 23 bases lying between them. The CDR3 consists of 18 residues. The CDR3 DNA sequence: TGTGCCAGCACGGGATTGGGGTCAGGCCTCGTAAACACCGGGGAGCTGTTTTTT. Translation gives CASTGLGSGLVNTGELFF.

The chain recombines TRBV5-1 with TRBJ2-7; 10 bases match TRBD1. The CDR3 sequence is 14 residues long. V trimming: 2 bases; J trimming: 4 bases; junction bases outside the gene matches: 3. Looked up from germline, CDR1 is SGHRS and CDR2 is YFSETQ. The CDR3 region is CASSFGTGVYEQYF. Here the CDR3 DNA reads TGCGCCAGCAGCTTCGGGACAGGGGTGTACGAGCAGTACTTC.

The chain uses TRBV7-3 and TRBJ2-3; D gene ambiguous. Per germline, CDR1 SGHTA and CDR2 FQGTGA. This CDR3 spans 14 amino acids. Deletions cut 8 bases from V and 2 bases from J, with 14 bases between. The chain's CDR3 is CASGNGGSTDTQYF. The CDR3 DNA follows: TGTGCCAGCGGAAATGGCGGATCCACAGATACGCAGTATTTT.

V and J are TRBV6-5 and TRBJ1-3; D possibly corresponds to TRBD1 (6 bases). V gave up 0 bases and J gave up 1 base, with 10 bases separating them. CDR1 and CDR2 from the germline V gene are MNHEY and SVGAGI. The CDR3 is 16 residues long. The CDR3 sequence is CASSYSAGASGNTIYF. For the CDR3, the DNA is TGTGCCAGCAGTTACTCGGCGGGGGCATCTGGAAACACCATATATTTT.

V is TRBV10-3 and J is TRBJ1-5, with D unresolved. This CDR3 has 15 residues. Germline loops: CDR1 ENHRY, CDR2 SYGVKD. The ends were cut back, 8 bases at V and 2 bases at J, with 16 bases in the middle. The DNA for the CDR3 is TGTGCCATCTCGCCGGGAGTAAGTGGCAATCAGCCCCAGCATTTT. Its translation: CAISPGVSGNQPQHF.

CDR3 residues: CASSPFGDPHEQYF. In DNA, the CDR3 is TGTGCCAGCTCACCATTCGGGGACCCCCACGAGCAGTACTTC. V gene TRBV18 combines with J gene TRBJ2-7; the D gene could be TRBD1 or TRBD2 (5 bases each). Germline V gene data show CDR1 as KGHSH and CDR2 as LQKENI. The CDR3 sequence is 14 residues long. V was trimmed by 2 bases and J by 5 bases, leaving 13 bases between them.

The V gene is TRBV19, the J gene TRBJ2-1; the match to TRBD2 covers 13 bases. This CDR3 has 16 amino acids. Germline V gene data show CDR1 as LNHDA and CDR2 as SQIVND (reference sequence). V shed 1 base, J shed 9 bases, and the junction held 6 bases outside the gene matches. CDR3 in amino acids: CASSIAGLAGRTEQFF. CDR3 DNA sequence: TGTGCCAGTAGTATAGCGGGACTAGCGGGACGTACTGAGCAGTTCTTC.

This chain uses TRBV29-1 with TRBJ1-1, with D perhaps matching TRBD1 (6 bases). The CDR3 totals 12 residues. V was cut by 7 bases and J by 2 bases, with 11 bases left in between. Germline values: CDR1 SQVTM, CDR2 ANQGSEA. The CDR3 sequence: CSGVRGNTEAFF. The CDR3 DNA sequence: TGCAGCGGTGTCAGGGGTAACACTGAAGCTTTCTTT.

The rearrangement uses TRBV11-2 and TRBJ2-1; TRBD2 matches at 10 bases. Germline values: CDR1 SGHAT, CDR2 FQNNGV. The V gene end was trimmed by 0 bases and the J gene end by 8 bases; junction bases not matched to a gene: 7. The CDR3 runs 16 residues. CDR3 bases: TGTGCCAGCAGCTTAGATCAACTAGCGGGAATACATGAGCAGTTCTTC. Its translation is CASSLDQLAGIHEQFF.

This clone was detected only once. This chain joins TRBV7-2 and TRBJ2-2, with D uncertain. This CDR3 contains 15 residues. With 2 bases removed from V and 4 bases from J, the gap between germline ends came to 11 bases. Germline V gene lookup returns CDR1 SGHTA and CDR2 FQGNSA. The CDR3 spells CASSLKSSTTGELFF. CDR3 bases: TGTGCCAGCAGCTTAAAGAGCTCTACCACCGGGGAGCTGTTTTTT.

The CDR3 nucleotides are TGTGCCAGCAGTCCGTCGGCGGCGTACGGAAACACCATATATTTT. This encodes CASSPSAAYGNTIYF. This chain uses TRBV6-6 with TRBJ1-3, with D unresolved. V lost 5 bases, J lost 4 bases, and 15 bases lay in between. CDR1 and CDR2 from the germline V gene are MNHNY and SVGAGI (reference sequence). This CDR3 region has 15 residues.